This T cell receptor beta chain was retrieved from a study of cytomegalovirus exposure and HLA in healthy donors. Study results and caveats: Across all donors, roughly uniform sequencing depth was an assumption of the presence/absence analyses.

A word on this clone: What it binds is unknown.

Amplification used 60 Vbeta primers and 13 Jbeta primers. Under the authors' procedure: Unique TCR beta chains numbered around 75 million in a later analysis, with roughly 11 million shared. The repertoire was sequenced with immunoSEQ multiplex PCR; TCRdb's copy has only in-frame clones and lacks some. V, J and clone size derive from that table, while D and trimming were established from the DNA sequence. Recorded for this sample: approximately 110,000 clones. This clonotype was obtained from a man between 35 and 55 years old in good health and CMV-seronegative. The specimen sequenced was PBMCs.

The CDR3 nucleotides read TGTGCCTGGGGGACAGGGGGACCACAGGAGCAGTACTTC. Amino acid sequence: CAWGTGGPQEQYF. The chain uses TRBV30 and TRBJ2-7, with TRBD1 matching 11 bases. After removal of 5 bases from V and 7 bases from J, the junction contained 7 bases not matched to a gene. Germline-derived CDR1 and CDR2 are GTSNPN and SVGIG (reference sequence). The CDR3 runs to 13 residues.